A selection of T cell receptor beta chains follows, all from one sample in a study of cytomegalovirus exposure and HLA in healthy donors. Data came from immunoSEQ multiplex PCR; TCRdb stores just in-frame clones and leaves some out. The repertoire holds 90,000 to 110,000 clones, with 78% as singletons. The sequencing input was PBMCs. The receptors originated from a male donor in good health and CMV-seronegative. The CDR3 runs from the conserved cysteine through the conserved F or W. D genes are given only for firm matches. For some rows the clone size is stated as once, few or many, or as a class when expanded; others skip it.

clone size: -
J gene: TRBJ2-2
V gene: TRBV2
D gene: -
CDR3 DNA: TGTGCCTCGCGCAGGGACACGAACACCGGGGAGCTGTTTTTT
CDR3 protein: CASRRDTNTGELFF

clone size: -
J gene: TRBJ1-1
V gene: TRBV11-3
D gene: -
CDR3 DNA: TGTGCCAGCAGCTTTCCCTCAAACAGGGTCGGAGCTTTCTTT
CDR3 protein: CASSFPSNRVGAFF

clone size: few
J gene: TRBJ2-7
V gene: TRBV5-4
D gene: -
CDR3 DNA: TGTGCCAGCAGCGCCCTCGCCAGGGGAAGCTCCTACGAGCAGTACTTC
CDR3 protein: CASSALARGSSYEQYF

clone size: -
J gene: TRBJ2-1
V gene: TRBV19
D gene: TRBD1
CDR3 DNA: TGTGCCAGTAGTATACGACAGGGTCTAGGGGAGTTCTTC
CDR3 protein: CASSIRQGLGEFF

clone size: -
J gene: TRBJ1-3
V gene: TRBV28
D gene: -
CDR3 DNA: TGTGCCAGCTATTCTGGAAACACCATATATTTT
CDR3 protein: CASYSGNTIYF

clone size: -
J gene: TRBJ1-1
V gene: TRBV7-6
D gene: -
CDR3 DNA: TGTGCCAGCAGCTCTAACGGCAGGGAAGGGTCGCTTGCAGCTTTCTTT
CDR3 protein: CASSSNGREGSLAAFF

clone size: few
J gene: TRBJ1-2
V gene: TRBV5-1
D gene: TRBD1
CDR3 DNA: TGCGCCAGCAGTTTAGGACAGGGTTCTGGCTACACCTTC
CDR3 protein: CASSLGQGSGYTF

clone size: few
J gene: TRBJ2-7
V gene: TRBV7-9
D gene: -
CDR3 DNA: TGTGCCAGCAGCTTAGGCGGGTCAGGCGAGCAGTACTTC
CDR3 protein: CASSLGGSGEQYF

clone size: -
J gene: TRBJ2-7
V gene: TRBV7-2
D gene: TRBD2
CDR3 DNA: TGTGCCAGCAGCTTACTGGTAGCGGGAGGCGAGCAGTACTTC
CDR3 protein: CASSLLVAGGEQYF

clone size: -
J gene: TRBJ1-5
V gene: TRBV2
D gene: -
CDR3 DNA: TGTGCCAGCCTCTTTAGCGGGGGGATGCCCCAGCATTTT
CDR3 protein: CASLFSGGMPQHF

clone size: few
J gene: TRBJ2-2
V gene: TRBV7-9
D gene: TRBD1
CDR3 DNA: TGTGCCAGCAGCGTACGGGACAGTCTTCAAGTTTTT
CDR3 protein: CASSVRDSLQVF

clone size: -
J gene: TRBJ2-7
V gene: TRBV4-1
D gene: TRBD2
CDR3 DNA: TGCGCCAGCAGCCAAGAATGGTCTAGCGGGAGAGGCGAGCAGTACTTC
CDR3 protein: CASSQEWSSGRGEQYF

clone size: once
J gene: TRBJ2-2
V gene: TRBV27
D gene: TRBD1
CDR3 DNA: TGTGCCAGCAGCGGGACAGGGGGCTGGGAGCTGTTTTTT
CDR3 protein: CASSGTGGWELFF

clone size: once
J gene: TRBJ2-7
V gene: TRBV27
D gene: -
CDR3 DNA: TGTGCCAGCAGTTACTCTAGCCGTTCCTACGAGCAGTACTTC
CDR3 protein: CASSYSSRSYEQYF

clone size: once
J gene: TRBJ2-7
V gene: TRBV7-2
D gene: TRBD1
CDR3 DNA: TGTGCCAGCAGCTTAGATCGGGACAGAATCTACGAGCAGTACTTC
CDR3 protein: CASSLDRDRIYEQYF

clone size: few
J gene: TRBJ1-6
V gene: TRBV30
D gene: -
CDR3 DNA: TGTGCCTGGAGCGCAGGCTCCGTGGCTAATTCACCCCTCCACTTT
CDR3 protein: CAWSAGSVANSPLHF

clone size: -
J gene: TRBJ2-7
V gene: TRBV7-9
D gene: -
CDR3 DNA: TGTGCCAGCGGCACACAGTATAACACGTACGAGCAGTACTTC
CDR3 protein: CASGTQYNTYEQYF

clone size: -
J gene: TRBJ2-1
V gene: TRBV4-2
D gene: TRBD2
CDR3 DNA: TGTGCCAGCACCACTAGCGGGAGCTCCTACAATGAGCAGTTCTTC
CDR3 protein: CASTTSGSSYNEQFF

clone size: -
J gene: TRBJ2-5
V gene: TRBV29-1
D gene: -
CDR3 DNA: TGCAGCGTTGGGGGCAGTCTGTCGGAGACCCAGTACTTC
CDR3 protein: CSVGGSLSETQYF

clone size: once
J gene: TRBJ2-1
V gene: TRBV6-1
D gene: TRBD2
CDR3 DNA: TGTGCCAGCAGTGGGCTTAGCGGGAGTTCAACCTACAATGAGCAGTTCTTC
CDR3 protein: CASSGLSGSSTYNEQFF

clone size: -
J gene: TRBJ1-5
V gene: TRBV18
D gene: -
CDR3 DNA: TGTGCCAGCTCACCACCGCCGGGAGCCGAACAGCCCCAGCATTTT
CDR3 protein: CASSPPPGAEQPQHF

clone size: -
J gene: TRBJ1-1
V gene: TRBV11-3
D gene: -
CDR3 DNA: TGTGCCAGCAGCTTATCAGACAGATTCTACACTGAAGCTTTCTTT
CDR3 protein: CASSLSDRFYTEAFF

clone size: few
J gene: TRBJ2-1
V gene: TRBV5-1
D gene: TRBD2
CDR3 DNA: TGCGCCAGCAGCTTCGTTATTAGCGGGAGGAATGAGCAGTTCTTC
CDR3 protein: CASSFVISGRNEQFF

clone size: -
J gene: TRBJ1-5
V gene: TRBV7-9
D gene: -
CDR3 DNA: TGTGCCACAAGGGGGAAGGCCAATCAGCCCCAGCATTTT
CDR3 protein: CATRGKANQPQHF

clone size: -
J gene: TRBJ1-2
V gene: TRBV5-4
D gene: TRBD1
CDR3 DNA: TGTGCCAGCAGCTGGACAGGGTGGAATGGCTACACCTTC
CDR3 protein: CASSWTGWNGYTF

clone size: -
J gene: TRBJ2-5
V gene: TRBV21-1
D gene: -
CDR3 DNA: TGTGCCAGCAGCAAAGACATCAAGCGTTACCTCCAAGAGACCCAGTACTTC
CDR3 protein: CASSKDIKRYLQETQYF

clone size: -
J gene: TRBJ1-6
V gene: TRBV6-1
D gene: -
CDR3 DNA: TGTGCCAGCAGTCCCACAGGGCCCTATAATTCACCCCTCCACTTT
CDR3 protein: CASSPTGPYNSPLHF

clone size: -
J gene: TRBJ1-2
V gene: TRBV4-3
D gene: TRBD1
CDR3 DNA: TGCGCCAGCAGCCGTACATTGACAGGGGGTGATGGGGATGGCTACACCTTC
CDR3 protein: CASSRTLTGGDGDGYTF

clone size: once
J gene: TRBJ2-1
V gene: TRBV10-3
D gene: TRBD1
CDR3 DNA: TGTGCCATCACCGGGGACAGTTACAATGAGCAGTTCTTC
CDR3 protein: CAITGDSYNEQFF

clone size: -
J gene: TRBJ2-1
V gene: TRBV11-2
D gene: TRBD2
CDR3 DNA: TGTGCCAGCAGCTTAGCGGGACTAGCGGGAGGGTTCAATGAGCAGTTCTTC
CDR3 protein: CASSLAGLAGGFNEQFF

clone size: -
J gene: TRBJ2-3
V gene: TRBV7-3
D gene: TRBD2
CDR3 DNA: TGTGCCAGCAGCTTGGGACTAGCGGTTCAGGATACGCAGTATTTT
CDR3 protein: CASSLGLAVQDTQYF

clone size: once
J gene: TRBJ2-7
V gene: TRBV7-2
D gene: TRBD2
CDR3 DNA: TGTGCCAGCAGCTTAGGGACTAGCGGGAGCGCGGTTTACGAGCAGTACTTC
CDR3 protein: CASSLGTSGSAVYEQYF

clone size: -
J gene: TRBJ1-1
V gene: TRBV28
D gene: -
CDR3 DNA: TGTGCCAGCAGCCGCGGCGACTTGCCGAACACTGAAGCTTTCTTT
CDR3 protein: CASSRGDLPNTEAFF

clone size: few
J gene: TRBJ2-3
V gene: TRBV27
D gene: TRBD2
CDR3 DNA: TGTGCCAGCAGTCCCCTGGGACTAGGGCTGGCAGATACGCAGTATTTT
CDR3 protein: CASSPLGLGLADTQYF

clone size: -
J gene: TRBJ2-1
V gene: TRBV28
D gene: TRBD1
CDR3 DNA: TGTGCCAGCAGTTTGGACAGGGGTAGCGATGAGCAGTTCTTC
CDR3 protein: CASSLDRGSDEQFF

clone size: -
J gene: TRBJ2-5
V gene: TRBV10-2
D gene: -
CDR3 DNA: TGCGCCAGCAGTGTTGGGCAAAAAGAGACCCAGTACTTC
CDR3 protein: CASSVGQKETQYF

clone size: -
J gene: TRBJ2-3
V gene: TRBV10-3
D gene: TRBD2
CDR3 DNA: TGTGCCATCAGTGAGCGTAGCGGGAGGGCTAGAGATACGCAGTATTTT
CDR3 protein: CAISERSGRARDTQYF

clone size: -
J gene: TRBJ1-5
V gene: TRBV7-8
D gene: -
CDR3 DNA: TGTGCCAGCAGACCAGGGAGGGGGGGGGATCAGCCCCAGCATTTT
CDR3 protein: CASRPGRGGDQPQHF

clone size: -
J gene: TRBJ2-5
V gene: TRBV6-1
D gene: TRBD1
CDR3 DNA: TGTGCCAGCAGTAGAGACAGGGTAGAGACCCAGTACTTC
CDR3 protein: CASSRDRVETQYF

clone size: few
J gene: TRBJ2-3
V gene: TRBV2
D gene: TRBD2
CDR3 DNA: TGTGCCAGTAGCGGGAGAACAGATACGCAGTATTTT
CDR3 protein: CASSGRTDTQYF

clone size: -
J gene: TRBJ1-1
V gene: TRBV18
D gene: TRBD1
CDR3 DNA: TGTGCCAGCTCACCCCGAAGCCAGGGGGGCACTGAAGCTTTCTTT
CDR3 protein: CASSPRSQGGTEAFF

clone size: -
J gene: TRBJ1-1
V gene: TRBV11-2
D gene: TRBD1
CDR3 DNA: TGTGCCAGCAGCTTAGGACAGGGGGCGGTGGACACTGAAGCTTTCTTT
CDR3 protein: CASSLGQGAVDTEAFF

clone size: few
J gene: TRBJ2-7
V gene: TRBV29-1
D gene: -
CDR3 DNA: TGCAGCGCCGCCGAGAGTACCTACGAGCAGTACTTC
CDR3 protein: CSAAESTYEQYF

clone size: -
J gene: TRBJ2-3
V gene: TRBV5-1
D gene: -
CDR3 DNA: TGCGCCAGCAGCTTTGGAGCAGGGGGGACAGATACGCAGTATTTT
CDR3 protein: CASSFGAGGTDTQYF

clone size: -
J gene: TRBJ2-5
V gene: TRBV19
D gene: TRBD2
CDR3 DNA: TGTGCCAGCGGGGGACTAGCGGTAGAAGAGACCCAGTACTTC
CDR3 protein: CASGGLAVEETQYF

clone size: -
J gene: TRBJ1-1
V gene: TRBV18
D gene: TRBD1
CDR3 DNA: TGTGCCAGCTCCGGGACAGGGGACACTGAAGCTTTCTTT
CDR3 protein: CASSGTGDTEAFF

clone size: -
J gene: TRBJ2-3
V gene: TRBV5-1
D gene: -
CDR3 DNA: TGCGCCAGCAGCGGAGCCGTTATAGGAACAGATACGCAGTATTTT
CDR3 protein: CASSGAVIGTDTQYF

clone size: -
J gene: TRBJ2-7
V gene: TRBV7-6
D gene: -
CDR3 DNA: TGTGCCAGCAGCTTAGCGGTGGACAGAGGGCAGTACTTC
CDR3 protein: CASSLAVDRGQYF

clone size: -
J gene: TRBJ2-5
V gene: TRBV5-4
D gene: -
CDR3 DNA: TGTGCCAGCAGCTCCTCTATGGGCGGGACCCTCGAGACCCAGTACTTC
CDR3 protein: CASSSSMGGTLETQYF

clone size: -
J gene: TRBJ2-5
V gene: TRBV13
D gene: -
CDR3 DNA: TGTGCCAGCAGCTTAAGGGGGTTTGAAGAGACCCAGTACTTC
CDR3 protein: CASSLRGFEETQYF

clone size: -
J gene: TRBJ2-7
V gene: TRBV19
D gene: TRBD2
CDR3 DNA: TGTGCCAGTAGCTACGGGACTAGTGGCTACGAGCAGTACTTC
CDR3 protein: CASSYGTSGYEQYF

clone size: -
J gene: TRBJ2-1
V gene: TRBV7-9
D gene: -
CDR3 DNA: TGTGCCAGCAGCTTAATAATCTCCTACAATGAGCAGTTCTTC
CDR3 protein: CASSLIISYNEQFF